This is a list of T cell receptor beta chains from one sample in a study of CXCR3-negative and CXCR3-positive naive CD8 T cells. With the 5' RACE reads reprocessed, TCRdb shows one record per CDR3 protein and no DNA. The table lists about 120,000 distinct CDR3 sequences. Sequencing was performed on naive CXCR3+ CD8+ T cells from blood. Receptors originate from a human donor in good health. Some clones in this sample may be carry-over from other donors' samples. Both conserved end residues are part of each CDR3. Each record gives: J gene, V gene, CDR3 protein.

j_gene: TRBJ2-7; v_gene: TRBV7-9; CDR3aa: CASSPKTGTGVYEQYF
j_gene: TRBJ2-7; v_gene: TRBV6-5; CDR3aa: CASTSGDSYEQYF
j_gene: TRBJ1-2; v_gene: TRBV3-1; CDR3aa: CASSSNIRTAPRAYGYTF
j_gene: TRBJ1-3; v_gene: TRBV12-3/TRBV12-4; CDR3aa: CASSPMGTSGNTIYF
j_gene: TRBJ1-3; v_gene: TRBV14; CDR3aa: CASSQGPGQPNAPGNTIYF
j_gene: TRBJ2-7; v_gene: TRBV6-1; CDR3aa: CASKARGSPYEQYF
j_gene: TRBJ1-5; v_gene: TRBV5-6; CDR3aa: CASSRQGPYQPQHF
j_gene: TRBJ2-5; v_gene: TRBV28; CDR3aa: CASRARDRGLMETQYF
j_gene: TRBJ2-7; v_gene: TRBV7-9; CDR3aa: CASSFSTRGFYEQYF
j_gene: TRBJ1-6; v_gene: TRBV20-1; CDR3aa: CSARAGKGNSPLHF
j_gene: TRBJ2-7; v_gene: TRBV20-1; CDR3aa: CSADSSVISYEQYF
j_gene: TRBJ2-5; v_gene: TRBV7-8; CDR3aa: CASSFYPWSSDPTETQYF
j_gene: TRBJ2-2; v_gene: TRBV10-2; CDR3aa: CASSDPGTGELFF
j_gene: TRBJ2-1; v_gene: TRBV4-3; CDR3aa: CASSQDRDRGYYNEQFF
j_gene: TRBJ2-3; v_gene: TRBV7-3; CDR3aa: CASSPRTGKSTDTQYF
j_gene: TRBJ2-7; v_gene: TRBV12-3/TRBV12-4; CDR3aa: CASSSNRASSYEQYF
j_gene: TRBJ1-2; v_gene: TRBV28; CDR3aa: CASSLSDREYYGYTF
j_gene: TRBJ2-7; v_gene: TRBV9; CDR3aa: CASSRGLPHEQYF
j_gene: TRBJ2-7; v_gene: TRBV29-1; CDR3aa: CSVQSRVVDEQYF
j_gene: TRBJ2-7; v_gene: TRBV20-1; CDR3aa: CSARNRTSGGTTYEQYF
j_gene: TRBJ2-3; v_gene: TRBV28; CDR3aa: CASSLRLAVDTQYF
j_gene: TRBJ2-1; v_gene: TRBV10-3; CDR3aa: CAISEPSLSYNEQFF
j_gene: TRBJ2-3; v_gene: TRBV28; CDR3aa: CASREMTGRADTQYF
j_gene: TRBJ2-5; v_gene: TRBV7-3; CDR3aa: CASSREDGLAGEETQYF
j_gene: TRBJ2-3; v_gene: TRBV10-1; CDR3aa: CASSSNREDTQYF
j_gene: TRBJ2-3; v_gene: TRBV7-6; CDR3aa: CASTGLADTDTQYF
j_gene: TRBJ2-5; v_gene: TRBV12-3/TRBV12-4; CDR3aa: CASSFSSETQYF
j_gene: TRBJ2-1; v_gene: TRBV12-3/TRBV12-4; CDR3aa: CASSILYNEQFF
j_gene: TRBJ2-5; v_gene: TRBV12-3/TRBV12-4; CDR3aa: CATGTGEIETQYF
j_gene: TRBJ2-1; v_gene: TRBV29-1; CDR3aa: CSVEGILYNEQFF
j_gene: TRBJ1-3; v_gene: TRBV9; CDR3aa: CASSGQFDLNTIYF
j_gene: TRBJ2-7; v_gene: TRBV2; CDR3aa: CASWRASGSFPYEQYF